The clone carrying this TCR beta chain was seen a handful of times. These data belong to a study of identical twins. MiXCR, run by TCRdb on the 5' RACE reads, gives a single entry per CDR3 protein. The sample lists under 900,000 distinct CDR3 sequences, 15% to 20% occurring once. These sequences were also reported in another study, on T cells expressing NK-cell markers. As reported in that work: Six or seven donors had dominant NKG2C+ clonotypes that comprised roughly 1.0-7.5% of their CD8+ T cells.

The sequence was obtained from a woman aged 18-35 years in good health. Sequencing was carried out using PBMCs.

DNA for the CDR3: TGTGCCAATACAGCGAACACTGAAGCTTTCTTT. It is translated as CANTANTEAFF. The rearrangement links TRBV12-3 or TRBV12-4 to TRBJ1-1; D is unresolved. Trimming took off 10 bases at V and 1 base at J, with 7 bases between the two ends. The CDR3 totals 11 residues.